The next 18 T cell receptor beta chains were all read from a single sample in a study of blood T cell repertoires in COVID-19 (TCRdb year 2020). The protocol used for the library was the immunoSEQ multiplex PCR assay. TCRdb obtained this table from immuneACCESS and retained in-frame rearrangements with V and J assigned. These tables miss some clones; where compared with another copy, unresolved V genes account for less than half of the shortfall, and the remainder is unexplained. Here the sample has just over 300,000 clones; roughly 90% occur a single time. The ten largest clones represent around 4.5% of the sample. Sequencing used PBMCs or T cells enriched from blood (not recorded which). The source of these receptors is a woman between 18 and 29 years old with acute COVID-19.

The V and J genes are TRBV6-6 and TRBJ1-3; D possibly corresponds to TRBD1 (6 bases). This CDR3 region has 14 residues. The V and J ends lost 2 bases and 4 bases respectively, with 9 bases between them. Germline values: CDR1 MNHNY, CDR2 SVGAGI (reference sequence). The DNA of the CDR3 is TGTGCCAGCAGTTACAATCAGGGGGGAAACACCATATATTTT. This gives the protein CASSYNQGGNTIYF.

This chain connects TRBV9 to TRBJ2-5; TRBD1 agrees at 12 bases. V trimming: 3 bases; J trimming: 5 bases; junction bases outside the gene matches: 8. Germline CDR1 reads SGDLS; CDR2 reads YYNGEE. The CDR3 is 16 amino acids. The CDR3 coding sequence is TGTGCCAGCAGCGCTACGGGACAGGGGGCGTTGGAGACCCAGTACTTC. Encoded protein: CASSATGQGALETQYF.

V gene TRBV20-1 combines with J gene TRBJ1-2; the D gene is possibly TRBD1 (6 bases). Germline CDR1 is DFQATT and CDR2 is SNEGSKA (reference sequence). The CDR3 extends over 13 amino acids. Trimming removed 3 bases from V and 3 bases from J, with 11 bases in between. This CDR3 reads CSASFRTDYGYTF. CDR3 nucleotide sequence: TGCAGTGCTAGTTTCCGGACAGACTATGGCTACACCTTC.

This chain connects TRBV28 to TRBJ1-2; 8 bases line up with TRBD1. Germline-derived CDR1 and CDR2 are MDHEN and SYDVKM. J lost 4 bases, V lost 4 bases, and 5 bases had no gene match. The CDR3 is made up of 14 amino acids. The CDR3 loop reads CASSYPGQGYGYTF. As DNA, the CDR3 is TGTGCCAGCAGTTACCCCGGACAGGGCTATGGCTACACCTTC.

The chain employs TRBV11-2 and TRBJ1-2; perhaps TRBD1 as D (5 bases). The V and J ends lost 4 bases and 8 bases respectively, with 11 bases between them. CDR3 size: 12 residues. The germline V gene has CDR1 SGHAT and CDR2 FQNNGV. The CDR3 here is CASSSGVGGYTF. In DNA form, the CDR3 reads TGTGCCAGCAGCTCGGGGGTAGGAGGCTACACCTTC.

The genes are TRBV14 and TRBJ2-5; D is unresolved. V lost 6 bases and J lost 0, with 11 bases in between. The germline gives CDR1 SGHDN, CDR2 FVKESK. The CDR3 is made up of 14 amino acids. CDR3 loop: CASSKRTNQETQYF. DNA of the CDR3: TGTGCCAGCAGTAAGCGTACTAACCAAGAGACCCAGTACTTC.

V gene TRBV6-6 combines with J gene TRBJ2-2; 11 bases fit TRBD1. The length of the CDR3 is 14 residues. Germline-derived CDR1 and CDR2 are MNHNY and SVGAGI (reference sequence). Trimming removed 6 bases from V and 5 bases from J; junction bases left unmatched: 2. In nucleotides, the CDR3 is TGTGCCAGCAGAGGGACAGGGGGTACCGGGGAGCTGTTTTTT. It translates to CASRGTGGTGELFF.

The chain carries TRBV2 and TRBJ1-5; D not certain. V dropped 7 bases and J dropped 4 bases, with 14 bases sitting between them. The CDR3 is made up of 14 amino acids. CDR1 is SNHLY and CDR2 is FYNNEI in the germline V gene. The CDR3 spells CASNSVEENQPQHF. The CDR3 bases are TGTGCCAGCAACTCGGTGGAGGAGAATCAGCCCCAGCATTTT.

The chain carries TRBV2 and TRBJ1-3; perhaps TRBD1 as D (5 bases). CDR1 and CDR2 (germline): SNHLY, FYNNEI. V lost 6 bases and J 1 base, leaving 7 bases between the germline ends. The CDR3 runs to 13 residues. CDR3 in amino acids: CASRQGSGNTIYF. CDR3 in DNA: TGTGCCAGCAGGCAGGGTTCTGGAAACACCATATATTTT.

The chain carries TRBV19 and TRBJ1-5; 8 nucleotides align to TRBD1. This CDR3 region has 14 residues. V lost 8 bases and J lost 3; bases outside the gene matches: 6. The germline gives CDR1 LNHDA, CDR2 SQIVND (reference sequence). CDR3 nucleotides: TGTGCCAGTTTAGACAGGGGACTCAATCAGCCCCAGCATTTT. This encodes CASLDRGLNQPQHF. Full variable domain (outside the CDR3, taken from reference TRBV19 and TRBJ1-5): DGGITQSPKYLFRKEGQNVTLSCEQNLNHDAMYWYRQDPGQGLRLIYYSQIVNDFQKGDIAEGYSVSREKKESFPLTVTSAQKNPTAFYLCASLDRGLNQPQHFGDGTRLSIL.

The CDR3 region has the DNA TGTGCCAGCAGCTTAGAAGGACTAGCGGGGGATAACACCGGGGAGCTGTTTTTT. Amino acids: CASSLEGLAGDNTGELFF. The chain carries TRBV7-2 and TRBJ2-2; TRBD2 aligns across 13 bases. This CDR3 has 18 amino acids. The germline V gene encodes CDR1 SGHTA and CDR2 FQGNSA. V shed 1 base, J shed 2 bases, and the junction held 4 bases outside the gene matches.

V gene TRBV6-5 combines with J gene TRBJ1-1, with 7 bases matching TRBD1. Germline CDR1 reads MNHEY; CDR2 reads SVGAGI. J lost 3 bases, V lost 2 bases, and 3 bases had no gene match. The CDR3 length is 14 residues. CDR3 amino acids: CASSYDRVYTEAFF. CDR3 nucleotides: TGTGCCAGCAGTTACGACAGGGTCTACACTGAAGCTTTCTTT.

V usage is TRBV28 and J usage is TRBJ2-7; TRBD2 agrees at 8 bases. The V segment lost 5 bases and the J segment 3 bases; nucleotides outside the gene matches: 9. This CDR3 has 15 residues. Per the germline V gene, CDR1 is MDHEN and CDR2 is SYDVKM. The DNA of the CDR3 is TGTGCCAGCAGTCCGTCTAGCGGGCGAATCTACGAGCAGTACTTC. This codes for CASSPSSGRIYEQYF. Complete variable domain (other parts from reference TRBV28 and TRBJ2-7): DVKVTQSSRYLVKRTGEKVFLECVQDMDHENMFWYRQDPGLGLRLIYFSYDVKMKEKGDIPEGYSVSREKKERFSLILESASTNQTSMYLCASSPSSGRIYEQYFGPGTRLTVT.

The genes are TRBV25-1 and TRBJ2-1, with D maybe TRBD2 (6 bases). This CDR3 region has 15 residues. CDR1 is MGHDK and CDR2 is SYGVNS in the germline V gene. Trimming cost V 3 bases and J 10 bases, with 19 bases left between them. Written as DNA, the CDR3 is TGTGCCAGCAGTGAGTCGACCGGGACTCCCATCGAGCAGTTCTTC. It encodes CASSESTGTPIEQFF.

The CDR3, as DNA: TGTGCCTGGCAACAGGGCCTAAATTCTGGGGCCAACGTCCTGACTTTC. Amino acids: CAWQQGLNSGANVLTF. The chain couples TRBV30 to TRBJ2-6; the D gene is possibly TRBD1 (6 bases). This CDR3 comprises 16 residues. Germline lookup yields CDR1 GTSNPN and CDR2 SVGIG (reference sequence). Trimming pared 5 bases from V and 1 base from J, leaving 15 bases between.

The chain has TRBV10-3 and TRBJ2-7; TRBD1 matches at 9 bases. The length of the CDR3 is 14 residues. The V and J ends lost 4 bases and 2 bases, in that order; junction bases with no gene match: 3. In germline, CDR1 is ENHRY, CDR2 SYGVKD. The CDR3 bases are TGTGCCATCAGTGTACAGGGGGCCCCCTACGAGCAGTACTTC. Its translation: CAISVQGAPYEQYF.

CDR3 sequence: CASPDRENTDTQYF. CDR3 in DNA: TGCGCCAGTCCGGACCGGGAGAACACAGATACGCAGTATTTT. The chain links TRBV5-1 to TRBJ2-3; D possibly corresponds to TRBD2 (6 bases). Trimming left V 8 bases short and J 2 bases short, with 15 bases between. Germline assignment: CDR1 SGHRS and CDR2 YFSETQ. The CDR3 runs to 14 residues.

This clone was seen a handful of times. V and J are TRBV9 and TRBJ1-1, with D unclear. Germline CDR1 reads SGDLS; CDR2 reads YYNGEE. The CDR3 contains 14 residues. The germline V and J ends were trimmed by 4 bases and 1 base, with 11 bases remaining between them. The CDR3 DNA is TGTGCCAGCAGCCCCCAAGGCGGGAACACTGAAGCTTTCTTT. Translating it yields CASSPQGGNTEAFF.